This T cell receptor (beta chain) was captured in a study of blood T cells in healthy people across ages. Study results and caveats: Long-lived donors carried more naive CD4+ cells and greater diversity than aged donors.

V was pared by 2 bases and J by 1 base, with 15 bases between. This CDR3 has 18 amino acids. Germline V gene data show CDR1 as MNHEY and CDR2 as SVGAGI. Donors ranged from about 6 to 90 years old and were healthy Caucasians in Russia. Per-sample yields of isolated PBMCs were at least 7 million. To note about this clonotype: Its target is unknown.

Through a sample-barcoded 5' primer and a J-beta primer mix, a second PCR was run for roughly 6 to 12 cycles. A tag from a template-switch adaptor with 12 random nucleotides marked each cDNA molecule. TCRdb re-derived calls from the 5' RACE reads in MiXCR, one entry per CDR3 protein. This sample yields roughly 1,800,000 distinct CDR3 sequences, of which less than 50% are seen a single time; 2% to 2.5% belongs to the top ten. This clonotype was sampled from a middle-aged woman in good health. The chain carries TRBV6-5 and TRBJ1-6, with a weak D call TRBD1 (5 bases). Sequences were obtained from blood. The CDR3 sequence is CASSYPIGAQSYNSPLHF. The DNA for the CDR3 is TGTGCCAGCAGTTACCCGATCGGGGCGCAGTCCTATAATTCACCCCTCCACTTT.